This TCR beta chain was obtained from a study of Graves' ophthalmopathy and Graves' hyperthyroidism. Study-wide results and caveats: The majority of expanded thyroid clonotypes above 0.001 frequency also occurred in blood.

Concerning this clonotype: The target antigen is unknown.

The germline V gene encodes CDR1 SNHLY and CDR2 FYNNEI. V was clipped by 10 bases and J by 7 bases, with 17 bases between them. This CDR3 comprises 12 residues. Transcripts of RNA were the source for amplifying TCR beta CDR3 regions. After a first-round RT-PCR with HTBI primers, a second-round multiplex PCR was run. Via MiXCR, TCRdb re-called the multiplex PCR reads, giving one row per CDR3 protein. This sample has about 620,000 distinct CDR3 sequences, with approximately 22% found just once. Hyperthyroidism is called stable when no ophthalmopathy develops within 18 months of follow-up. Other autoimmune diseases, uncontrolled infections, pregnancy or lactation excluded patients from enrollment. The starting material, roughly 9.4 ml of fresh peripheral blood, provided the PBMCs.

Sequencing was carried out using peripheral blood. The clonotype comes from a young woman with stable Graves' hyperthyroidism. Some clones in this sample may be carry-over from other donors' samples. V and J are TRBV2 and TRBJ2-7; D could derive from TRBD1 or TRBD2 (6 bases each). CDR3 in amino acids: CATRGGIEEQYF. The DNA of the CDR3 is TGTGCCACCAGAGGGGGGATCGAAGAGCAGTACTTC.